Presented here are 2 T cell receptor beta chains from one specimen sequenced in a study of T cells in Graves' hyperthyroidism and ophthalmopathy (dated by TCRdb to the late 2010s). Library preparation employed multiplex PCR. Sequencing took place on an Illumina HiSeq 2000. Amplification of TCR beta CDR3 regions was carried out from RNA transcripts. For the first round of RT-PCR on the TCR CDR3, the HTBI primer set was used together with the Qiagen OneStep RT-PCR kit. The raw public data were reprocessed by TCRdb itself: fastp quality trimming at Q25, MiXCR clonotype calling, in-frame beta chains only. Merged by CDR3 protein, the rows form single entries marked with the most common genes and DNA. The sample yields hundreds of thousands of distinct CDR3 sequences; less than 25% were counted once. The ten biggest clones cover 34% of the sample. Specimen: blood. The receptor set was obtained from a man aged 25-40 years with Graves' ophthalmopathy.

The chain joins TRBV20-1 to TRBJ1-2; 7 nucleotides match TRBD1. The germline CDR1 and CDR2 sequences are DFQATT and SNEGSKA (reference sequence). The CDR3 covers 14 residues. V gave up 3 bases and J gave up 5 bases; unmatched junction bases: 9. The CDR3 sequence: CSASGTAYLYGYTF. CDR3 sequence (DNA): TGCAGTGCTAGTGGGACAGCTTACCTTTATGGCTACACCTTC.

This clonotype was observed a single time. The V gene is TRBV4-1, the J gene TRBJ2-7; perhaps TRBD2 as D (5 bases). CDR1 and CDR2 from the germline V gene are MGHRA and YSYEKL. This CDR3 comprises 14 residues. Trimming took 4 bases from V and 2 from J, leaving 12 bases between them. In nucleotides, the CDR3 is TGCGCCAGCAGCCCCCCCAGCGGCACCTACGAGCAGTACTTC. It translates to CASSPPSGTYEQYF.